Shown below are 8 T cell receptor beta chains from a single sample sequenced in a study of monozygotic twins with inflammatory bowel disease. TCRdb re-called the 5' RACE reads and gives one entry per CDR3 protein, without DNA. The sample has 300,000 to 400,000 distinct CDR3 sequences. Material: blood. Every receptor here comes from a human donor with ulcerative colitis or Crohn's disease, or a healthy co-twin of an affected twin (not recorded which).

V usage is TRBV5-1 and J usage is TRBJ2-3; TCRdb selects TRBD1, and the lack of DNA leaves this call unchecked. This CDR3 contains 16 residues. Per germline, CDR1 SGHRS and CDR2 YFSETQ. This chain's CDR3 is CASSYGGTPSTDTQYF.

The rearrangement links TRBV6-5 to TRBJ2-1; TCRdb's D call of TRBD2 is untestable without DNA. Germline V lookup: CDR1 MNHEY, CDR2 SVGAGI. The CDR3 loop spans 17 amino acids. The CDR3 is CASSYGLPAGETNEQFF.

The chain joins TRBV5-1 to TRBJ2-3; TCRdb designates TRBD2, a call that cannot be tested without DNA. Germline CDR1 SGHRS, CDR2 YFSETQ. This CDR3 is 15 amino acids long. CDR3 sequence reads: CASGKGLADTDTQYF. The entire variable domain, with the rest obtained from reference TRBV5-1 and TRBJ2-3, is as follows: KAGVTQTPRYLIKTRGQQVTLSCSPISGHRSVSWYQQTPGQGLQFLFEYFSETQRNKGNFPGRFSGRQFSNSRSEMNVSTLELGDSALYLCASGKGLADTDTQYFGPGTRLTVL.

The chain is built from TRBV28 and TRBJ1-4. Germline CDR1 and CDR2: MDHEN and SYDVKM. This CDR3 has 16 residues. CDR3 in amino acids: CASSFPHYATNEKLFF.

This rearrangement joins TRBV7-2 to TRBJ2-3. CDR3 length: 16 residues. Germline V gene lookup returns CDR1 SGHTA and CDR2 FQGNSA. The CDR3 spells CASSLALTGVADTQYF. Filled out from reference TRBV7-2 and TRBJ2-3, the complete variable domain reads GAGVSQSPSNKVTEKGKDVELRCDPISGHTALYWYRQSLGQGLEFLIYFQGNSAPDKSGLPSDRFSAERTGGSVSTLTIQRTQQEDSAVYLCASSLALTGVADTQYFGPGTRLTVL.

CDR3 region: CASAKWEGNTIYF. This chain uses TRBV5-4 with TRBJ1-3. The CDR3 runs to 13 residues. CDR1 is SGHNT, CDR2 YYREEE, per germline (reference sequence).

Here the CDR3 reads CASSLVVGSDEQYF. This chain uses TRBV7-2 with TRBJ2-7; TCRdb outputs TRBD2, but without DNA this stays unchecked. The CDR3 is 14 amino acids. In germline, CDR1 is SGHTA, CDR2 FQGNSA.

The rearrangement links TRBV4-3 to TRBJ2-7; TCRdb's D call, TRBD2, is unchecked because there is no DNA. The CDR3 totals 17 residues. The germline V gene has CDR1 LGHNA and CDR2 YSLEER. CDR3 residues: CASSQGLAGGISYEQYF.